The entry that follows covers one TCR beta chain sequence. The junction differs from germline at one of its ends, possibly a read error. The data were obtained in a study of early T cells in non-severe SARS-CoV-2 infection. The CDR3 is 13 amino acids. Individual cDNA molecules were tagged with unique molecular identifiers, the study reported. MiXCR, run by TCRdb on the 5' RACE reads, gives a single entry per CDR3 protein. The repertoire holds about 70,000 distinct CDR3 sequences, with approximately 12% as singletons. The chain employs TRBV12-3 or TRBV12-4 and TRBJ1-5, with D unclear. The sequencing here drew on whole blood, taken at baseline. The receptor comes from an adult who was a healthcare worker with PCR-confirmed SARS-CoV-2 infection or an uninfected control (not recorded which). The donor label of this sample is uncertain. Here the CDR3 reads CASSLGVNQPQNF. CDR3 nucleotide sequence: TGTGCCAGCAGTTTAGGGGTCAATCAGCCCCAGAATTTT.